These 27 T cell receptor beta chains were sequenced from one sample in a study of CD8 T cells in Susac syndrome. RNA was extracted with the RNeasy kit, and a quantity of roughly 0.45 to 1 ug was reverse transcribed using random hexamers. TCRdb processed the immunoSEQ multiplex PCR reads anew with MiXCR; each CDR3 protein has one entry. Here the sample spans more than 75,000 distinct CDR3 sequences, over 90% being singletons. Sequenced input: CD8+ T cells from PBMCs. The receptors derive from a human donor in good health.

This rearrangement joins TRBV19 to TRBJ1-2; no clear D gene. Trimming cost V 7 bases and J 4 bases, with 10 bases left between them. The CDR3 loop spans 12 amino acids. Per the germline V gene, CDR1 is LNHDA and CDR2 is SQIVND (reference sequence). The CDR3 DNA is TGTGCCAGTAACGACGGACTCTATGGCTACACCTTC. Its translation: CASNDGLYGYTF.

The chain couples TRBV9 to TRBJ2-2; D remains ambiguous. The CDR3 has 14 amino acids. Per germline, CDR1 SGDLS and CDR2 YYNGEE. V was pared by 0 bases and J by 0 bases, with 3 bases between. The CDR3 loop reads CASSVVANTGELFF. The CDR3 DNA follows: TGTGCCAGCAGCGTAGTGGCGAACACCGGGGAGCTGTTTTTT.

The chain uses TRBV6-5 and TRBJ2-1; TRBD2 matches 12 bases. This CDR3 has 15 amino acids. V lost 5 bases and J lost 9; bases outside the gene matches: 8. Germline V lookup: CDR1 MNHEY, CDR2 SVGAGI. CDR3 loop: CASSPLAGGPGEQFF. The CDR3 DNA is TGTGCCAGCAGTCCTCTAGCGGGAGGGCCGGGTGAGCAGTTCTTC.

A note on this clonotype: One end of the junction does not line up with germline, which may come from a read error. The chain combines TRBV7-7 with TRBJ1-3; maybe TRBD1 (5 bases). The CDR3 is 14 amino acids. Germline V gives CDR1 SSHAT, CDR2 FNYEAQ (reference sequence). The CDR3 loop reads CASSPEWGGNTIYF. The CDR3 DNA sequence: TGTGCTAGCAGCCCCGAATGGGGCGGAAACACCATATATTTT.

This clonotype occurred a few times. This chain connects TRBV7-2 to TRBJ2-7; no clear D gene. Between the trimmed V and J ends, which lost 1 base and 6 bases, there was a span of 4 bases. Germline V gene sequence: CDR1 SGHTA, CDR2 FQGNSA. This CDR3 is 11 amino acids long. CDR3 protein: CASSLGVEQYF. The CDR3 DNA sequence: TGTGCCAGCAGCTTAGGTGTCGAGCAGTACTTC.

This clonotype occurred once. This chain links TRBV4-1 with TRBJ2-5; tentatively, D is TRBD2 (6 bases). With 4 bases removed from V and 4 bases from J, the gap between germline ends came to 13 bases. The CDR3 totals 14 residues. Per the germline V gene, CDR1 is MGHRA and CDR2 is YSYEKL. The CDR3 DNA reads as TGCGCCAGCAGCCTGGCCGGGACTGCAGAGACCCAGTACTTC. Its translation: CASSLAGTAETQYF.

The rearrangement joins TRBV9 to TRBJ1-1; D perhaps matches TRBD1 (6 bases). V gave up 3 bases and J gave up 1 base, with 13 bases separating them. This CDR3 spans 15 amino acids. Germline values: CDR1 SGDLS, CDR2 YYNGEE. CDR3 DNA: TGTGCCAGCAGCGCTTTCGAGACAGGGAACACTGAAGCTTTCTTT. This codes for CASSAFETGNTEAFF.

This rearrangement joins TRBV5-1 to TRBJ1-1; 9 positions agree with TRBD1. Germline V gives CDR1 SGHRS, CDR2 YFSETQ. There are 14 residues in the CDR3. The J segment lost 5 bases and the V segment lost 3 bases, leaving 5 bases of the junction unmatched. The CDR3 loop is CASSWGTGNTEAFF. The CDR3 DNA is TGCGCCAGCAGCTGGGGGACAGGGAATACTGAAGCTTTCTTT.

V gene TRBV7-9 combines with J gene TRBJ2-5; D is possibly TRBD1 (6 bases). The germline V gene encodes CDR1 SEHNR and CDR2 FQNEAQ (reference sequence). This CDR3 region has 14 residues. Deletions cut 5 bases from V and 5 bases from J, with 15 bases between. This CDR3 is CASSPQGRGETQYF. The CDR3 coding sequence is TGTGCCAGCAGCCCACAGGGAAGGGGGGAGACCCAGTACTTC.

The chain uses TRBV25-1 and TRBJ2-1; 8 bases fit TRBD2. Unmatched junction bases numbered 6, after V lost 6 bases and J lost 8 bases. The CDR3 is made up of 13 amino acids. Germline-derived CDR1 and CDR2 are MGHDK and SYGVNS. CDR3: CASRSGGFDEQFF. DNA for the CDR3: TGTGCCAGCAGGAGCGGGGGCTTTGATGAGCAGTTCTTC.

The chain carries TRBV9 and TRBJ2-1, with D possibly being TRBD2 (6 bases). Germline V lookup: CDR1 SGDLS, CDR2 YYNGEE. The CDR3 is 15 amino acids. V gave up 3 bases and J gave up 5 bases, with 15 bases separating them. In DNA, the CDR3 is TGTGCCAGCAGCGGGGGGACTTTCCCCCACAATGAGCAGTTCTTC. Encoded protein: CASSGGTFPHNEQFF. Variable domain in full (rest from reference TRBV9 and TRBJ2-1): DSGVTQTPKHLITATGQRVTLRCSPRSGDLSVYWYQQSLDQGLQFLIQYYNGEERAKGNILERFSAQQFPDLHSELNLSSLELGDSALYFCASSGGTFPHNEQFFGPGTRLTVL.

This chain's CDR3 is CASSLAANRARGNEQFF. DNA of the CDR3: TGCGCCAGCAGCTTGGCGGCTAACAGGGCGAGAGGGAATGAGCAGTTCTTC. The chain carries TRBV5-1 and TRBJ2-1, with D perhaps TRBD1 (6 bases). Germline CDR1 SGHRS, CDR2 YFSETQ. Trimming took off 0 bases at V and 7 bases at J, with 20 bases between the two ends. The CDR3 is 17 amino acids.

CDR3 coding DNA: TGTGCCACCAGCAGAGAAGGGAGGGAAGAGACCCAGTACTTC. Protein: CATSREGREETQYF. The chain is built from TRBV15 and TRBJ2-5, with 7 nucleotides matching TRBD2. The trim removed 0 bases at V and 3 bases at J, leaving 1 base unmatched. This CDR3 region has 14 residues. Germline CDR1 and CDR2: LNHNV and YYDKDF (reference sequence).

Comments on this clonotype: An end of the junction does not agree with germline; a read error may underlie this. The chain carries TRBV7-7 and TRBJ2-5; D is unclear. In germline, CDR1 is SSHAT, CDR2 FNYEAQ (reference sequence). This CDR3 has 15 amino acids. This CDR3 reads CASSQLKSPTETQYF. The CDR3 DNA reads TGTGCTAGCAGTCAGTTAAAGAGCCCTACGGAGACCCAGTACTTC.

V gene TRBV3-1 combines with J gene TRBJ2-1, with TRBD2 as a possible D gene (6 bases). The V end was cut by 1 base, the J end by 10 bases, with 17 bases between. The germline gives CDR1 LGHDT, CDR2 YNNKEL (reference sequence). The CDR3 consists of 15 residues. CDR3 region: CASSQGSRGRGEQFF. The CDR3 DNA is TGTGCCAGCAGCCAAGGATCAAGAGGGCGGGGAGAGCAGTTCTTC.

The genes are TRBV7-9 and TRBJ1-5; D is perhaps TRBD1 (5 bases). Germline values: CDR1 SEHNR, CDR2 FQNEAQ (reference sequence). This CDR3 comprises 12 residues. Trimming removed 5 bases at V and 5 bases at J, with 7 bases between. The CDR3 is CASSRGYQPQHF. As DNA, the CDR3 is TGTGCCAGCAGCAGGGGCTATCAGCCCCAGCATTTT. Full variable domain (remainder filled in from reference TRBV7-9 and TRBJ1-5): DTGVSQNPRHKITKRGQNVTFRCDPISEHNRLYWYRQTLGQGPEFLTYFQNEAQLEKSRLLSDRFSAERPKGSFSTLEIQRTEQGDSAMYLCASSRGYQPQHFGDGTRLSIL.

This chain joins TRBV19 and TRBJ1-6, with a tentative D call TRBD1 (5 bases). The CDR3 has 11 amino acids. CDR1 is LNHDA, CDR2 SQIVND, per germline (reference sequence). V dropped 9 bases and J dropped 13 bases, with 13 bases sitting between them. The CDR3 sequence is CASGTPGPLHF. The CDR3 DNA sequence: TGTGCCAGCGGGACCCCCGGGCCCCTCCACTTT.

The V and J genes are TRBV6-5 and TRBJ2-7; a weak D match, TRBD2 (6 bases). The length of the CDR3 is 14 residues. Germline loops: CDR1 MNHEY, CDR2 SVGAGI. Trimming removed 5 bases at V and 0 bases at J, with 11 bases between. The DNA of the CDR3 is TGTGCCAGCAGTCTAGCGCCCAGCTCCTACGAGCAGTACGTC. The encoded protein is CASSLAPSSYEQYV.

The V call is TRBV2, the J call TRBJ2-7; 8 bases line up with TRBD1. Germline V gene sequence: CDR1 SNHLY, CDR2 FYNNEI. V lost 10 bases, J lost 4 bases, and 6 bases stayed unmatched. The CDR3 totals 12 residues. CDR3 nucleotide sequence: TGTGCCACGCAGACAGGGGCATACGAGCAGTACGTC. Protein product: CATQTGAYEQYV.

The genes are TRBV27 and TRBJ2-1; 10 bases line up with TRBD2. The germline gives CDR1 MNHEY, CDR2 SMNVEV (reference sequence). The CDR3 has 16 amino acids. The ends lost 6 bases at V and 0 bases at J; junction bases unmatched: 5. CDR3 nucleotides: TGTGCCAGCAGAAGACCTAGCGGGAGCTCCTACAATGAGCAGTTCTTC. Translation: CASRRPSGSSYNEQFF.

This chain joins TRBV7-2 and TRBJ2-7; no clear D. In germline, CDR1 is SGHTA, CDR2 FQGNSA. V lost 3 bases and J lost 5, with 8 bases in between. The CDR3 is made up of 12 amino acids. CDR3 loop: CASSFGAHEQYF. CDR3 DNA: TGTGCCAGCAGCTTTGGAGCCCACGAGCAGTACTTC.

The genes are TRBV6-5 and TRBJ1-6; no clear D. Germline V CDR1 and CDR2: MNHEY, SVGAGI. This CDR3 region has 15 residues. The ends were cut back, 1 base at V and 7 bases at J, with 11 bases in the middle. As DNA, the CDR3 is TGTGCCAGCAGTTACTATAAGGACCTCAATTCACCCCTCCACTTT. Amino acids: CASSYYKDLNSPLHF.

The chain uses TRBV29-1 and TRBJ1-1; D is undetermined. This CDR3 spans 14 amino acids. Trimming removed 3 bases from V and 6 bases from J, with 17 bases in between. The germline CDR1 and CDR2 sequences are SQVTM and ANQGSEA. CDR3 residues: CSVEFTADSPEAFF. The CDR3 DNA sequence: TGCAGCGTTGAGTTCACCGCGGACTCCCCTGAAGCTTTCTTT.

J is TRBJ2-6 and V is TRBV9; D remains unclear. CDR3 length: 14 amino acids. Per germline, CDR1 SGDLS and CDR2 YYNGEE. The V gene lost 6 bases and the J gene lost 0 bases, with 7 bases spanning the gap. CDR3 nucleotide sequence: TGTGCCAGCACAGCCTCCTCTGGGGCCAACGTCCTGACTTTC. Its protein product is CASTASSGANVLTF.

The chain joins TRBV7-9 to TRBJ2-1; D may be TRBD1 (6 bases). Germline V CDR1 and CDR2: SEHNR, FQNEAQ (reference sequence). Between the trimmed V and J ends, which lost 5 bases and 5 bases, there was a span of 19 bases. This CDR3 has 16 amino acids. The DNA of the CDR3 is TGTGCCAGCAGCCCTAGCCCCCCCACAGGGAACAATGAGCAGTTCTTC. It specifies CASSPSPPTGNNEQFF.

The chain carries TRBV13 and TRBJ1-2; 7 nucleotides align to TRBD1. Per germline, CDR1 PRHDT and CDR2 FYEKMQ (reference sequence). The CDR3 consists of 15 residues. The junction had 4 bases not matched to a gene; V was cut back by 1 base and J by 2 bases. CDR3 bases: TGTGCCAGCAGCTTAGAGGGGGCCCAAAACTATGGCTACACCTTC. Translating it yields CASSLEGAQNYGYTF. Complete variable domain (other parts from reference TRBV13 and TRBJ1-2): AAGVIQSPRHLIKEKRETATLKCYPIPRHDTVYWYQQGPGQDPQFLISFYEKMQSDKGSIPDRFSAQQFSDYHSELNMSSLELGDSALYFCASSLEGAQNYGYTFGSGTRLTVV.

The chain links TRBV24-1 to TRBJ2-3; the D call may be TRBD1 or TRBD2 (5 bases each). CDR3 length: 18 residues. The V end was cut by 6 bases, the J end by 1 base, with 22 bases between. The germline V gene encodes CDR1 KGHDR and CDR2 SFDVKD. The CDR3 nucleotides are TGTGCCACCAGTTTGGGACGCGGAGAGCAGGGCGGCACAGATACGCAGTATTTT. Protein: CATSLGRGEQGGTDTQYF.